This T cell receptor beta chain was sequenced for a study of blood T cell repertoires in COVID-19. Overall study: Acute and convalescent COVID-19 specimens originated in the United States, Italy and Spain.

CDR1 is KGHDR and CDR2 is SFDVKD in the germline V gene. V lost 3 bases and J 4 bases, leaving 3 bases between the germline ends. This CDR3 spans 12 amino acids. Data came from immunoSEQ multiplex PCR; TCRdb stores just in-frame clones and leaves some out. The data show some 170,000 clones, about 91% seen once. V is TRBV24-1 and J is TRBJ2-1; D is unresolved. Sequences were obtained from peripheral blood. The origin of this receptor is a woman between 50 and 59 years old with acute or convalescent COVID-19. The CDR3, as DNA: TGTGCCACCAGTGATCGTTACAATGAGCAGTTCTTC. Protein sequence: CATSDRYNEQFF.